This T cell receptor beta chain was profiled in a study of beta chain features in type 1 diabetes. This CDR3 has 15 amino acids. Trimming removed 3 bases from V and 7 bases from J; junction bases left unmatched: 12. From germline, CDR1 is SQVTM and CDR2 ANQGSEA. All of the sorted populations showed purity greater than 98%. Points from the study as a whole: Any HLA effect on TCRB rearrangement was left unresolved by small sub-analyses. The naive, central memory and Treg TCRB repertoires showed an apparent similarity that was greater among patients than among healthy donors. A PCR bias possibly favoring shorter templates would apply equally to patients and controls.

The sequenced template was cDNA made from the entire isolated RNA. Some clones are missing from TCRdb's copy, which holds only in-frame ones; the method was immunoSEQ multiplex PCR. This table has roughly 380,000 clones, roughly a fifth appearing once. This clone was seen only a few times. Its specificity is unknown. The genes are TRBV29-1 and TRBJ1-1, with 9 bases identical to TRBD1. The sequenced sample was naive CD4+ T cells from blood. This sequence originates from a woman younger than 30 in good health. CDR3 DNA sequence: TGCAGCGTTGATAGGGACAGGGAGGGTGAGAGTGAAGCTTTCTTT. This gives the protein CSVDRDREGESEAFF.